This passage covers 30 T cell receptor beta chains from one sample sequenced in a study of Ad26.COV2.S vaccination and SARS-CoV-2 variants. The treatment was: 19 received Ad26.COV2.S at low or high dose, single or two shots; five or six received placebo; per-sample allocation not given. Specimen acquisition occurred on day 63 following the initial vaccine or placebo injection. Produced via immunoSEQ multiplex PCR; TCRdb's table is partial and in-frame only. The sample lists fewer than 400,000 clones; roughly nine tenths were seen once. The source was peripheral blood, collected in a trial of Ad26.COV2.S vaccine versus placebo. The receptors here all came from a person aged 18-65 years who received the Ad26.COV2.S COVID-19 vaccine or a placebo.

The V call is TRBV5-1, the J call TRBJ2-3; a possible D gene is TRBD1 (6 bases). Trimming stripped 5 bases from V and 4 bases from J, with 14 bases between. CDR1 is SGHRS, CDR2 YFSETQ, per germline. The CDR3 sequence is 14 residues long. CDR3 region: CASSTGPPPDTQYF. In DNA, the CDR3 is TGCGCCAGCAGTACAGGGCCCCCACCAGATACGCAGTATTTT. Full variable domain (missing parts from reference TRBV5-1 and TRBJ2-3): KAGVTQTPRYLIKTRGQQVTLSCSPISGHRSVSWYQQTPGQGLQFLFEYFSETQRNKGNFPGRFSGRQFSNSRSEMNVSTLELGDSALYLCASSTGPPPDTQYFGPGTRLTVL.

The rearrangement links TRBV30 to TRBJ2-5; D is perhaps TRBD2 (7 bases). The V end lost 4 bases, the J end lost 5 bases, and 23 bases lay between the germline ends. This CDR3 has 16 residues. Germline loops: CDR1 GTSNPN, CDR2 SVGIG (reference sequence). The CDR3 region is CAWNWGGAVGRETQYF. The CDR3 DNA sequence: TGTGCCTGGAATTGGGGGGGGGCGGTTGGCCGGGAGACCCAGTACTTC.

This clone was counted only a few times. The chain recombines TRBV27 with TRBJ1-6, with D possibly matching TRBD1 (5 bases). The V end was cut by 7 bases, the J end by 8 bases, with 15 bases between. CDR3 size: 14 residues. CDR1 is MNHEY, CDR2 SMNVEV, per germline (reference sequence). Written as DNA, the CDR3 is TGTGCCAGCACTACGACAGCCATCCATTCACCCCTCCACTTT. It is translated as CASTTTAIHSPLHF.

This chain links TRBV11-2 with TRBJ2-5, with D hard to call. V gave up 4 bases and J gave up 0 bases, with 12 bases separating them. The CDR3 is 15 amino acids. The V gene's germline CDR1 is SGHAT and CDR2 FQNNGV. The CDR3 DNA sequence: TGTGCCAGCAGCTCGCTGACCGAGTACCAAGAGACCCAGTACTTC. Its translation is CASSSLTEYQETQYF. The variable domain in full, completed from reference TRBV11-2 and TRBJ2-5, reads EAGVAQSPRYKIIEKRQSVAFWCNPISGHATLYWYQQILGQGPKLLIQFQNNGVVDDSQLPKDRFSAERLKGVDSTLKIQPAKLEDSAVYLCASSSLTEYQETQYFGPGTRLLVL.

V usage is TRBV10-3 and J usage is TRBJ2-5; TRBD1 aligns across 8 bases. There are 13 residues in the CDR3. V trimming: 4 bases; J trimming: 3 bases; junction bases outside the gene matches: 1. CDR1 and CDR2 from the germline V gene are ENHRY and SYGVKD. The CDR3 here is CAISGTGKETQYF. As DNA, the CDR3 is TGTGCCATCAGTGGGACAGGGAAAGAGACCCAGTACTTC.

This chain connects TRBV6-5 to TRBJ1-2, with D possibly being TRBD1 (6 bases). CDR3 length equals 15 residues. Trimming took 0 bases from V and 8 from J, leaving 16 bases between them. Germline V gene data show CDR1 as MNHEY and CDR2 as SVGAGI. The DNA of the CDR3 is TGTGCCAGCAGTTACTCCCAGGTGGGGGCAGGGGGCTACACCTTC. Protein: CASSYSQVGAGGYTF.

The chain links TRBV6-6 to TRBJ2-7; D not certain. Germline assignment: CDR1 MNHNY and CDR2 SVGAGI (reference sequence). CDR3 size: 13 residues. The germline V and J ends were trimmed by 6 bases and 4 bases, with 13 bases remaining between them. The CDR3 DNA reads TGTGCCAGCAGGGGTAAGGCTCCGTACGAGCAGTACTTC. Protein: CASRGKAPYEQYF.

In nucleotides, the CDR3 is TGTGCCAGCAGCCAAGGGGGGGAGATGAACACTGAAGCTTTCTTT. It codes for CASSQGGEMNTEAFF. This chain connects TRBV14 to TRBJ1-1; TRBD1 might be the D (5 bases). Between the trimmed V and J ends, which lost 1 base and 0 bases, there was a span of 9 bases. This CDR3 contains 15 residues. Looked up from germline, CDR1 is SGHDN and CDR2 is FVKESK.

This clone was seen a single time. CDR3 region: CASSPGQTYEQYF. Written as DNA, the CDR3 is TGTGCCAGCAGTCCCGGACAGACCTACGAGCAGTACTTC. V and J are TRBV6-5 and TRBJ2-7; the D gene is possibly TRBD1 (6 bases). The ends were cut back, 5 bases at V and 2 bases at J, with 10 bases in the middle. The CDR3 length is 13 residues. The germline CDR1 and CDR2 sequences are MNHEY and SVGAGI.

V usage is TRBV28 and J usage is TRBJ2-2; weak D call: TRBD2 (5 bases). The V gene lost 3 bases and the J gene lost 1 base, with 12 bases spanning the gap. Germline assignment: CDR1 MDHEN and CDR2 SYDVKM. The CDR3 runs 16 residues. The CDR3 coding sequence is TGTGCCAGCAGTTTCAGTGATGAGGGGAACACCGGGGAGCTGTTTTTT. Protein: CASSFSDEGNTGELFF. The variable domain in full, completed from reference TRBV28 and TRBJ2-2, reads DVKVTQSSRYLVKRTGEKVFLECVQDMDHENMFWYRQDPGLGLRLIYFSYDVKMKEKGDIPEGYSVSREKKERFSLILESASTNQTSMYLCASSFSDEGNTGELFFGEGSRLTVL.

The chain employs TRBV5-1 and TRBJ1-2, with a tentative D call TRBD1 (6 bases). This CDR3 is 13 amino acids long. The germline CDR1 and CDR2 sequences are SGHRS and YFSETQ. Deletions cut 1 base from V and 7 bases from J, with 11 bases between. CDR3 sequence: CASSLTGQSGYTF. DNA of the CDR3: TGCGCCAGCAGCTTGACCGGACAGTCTGGCTACACCTTC.

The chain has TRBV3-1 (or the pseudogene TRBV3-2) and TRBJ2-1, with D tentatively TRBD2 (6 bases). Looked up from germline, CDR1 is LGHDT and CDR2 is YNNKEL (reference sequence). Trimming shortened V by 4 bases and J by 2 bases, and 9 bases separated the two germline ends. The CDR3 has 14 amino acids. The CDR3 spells CASSRAGPYNEQFF. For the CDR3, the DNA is TGTGCCAGCAGCCGTGCGGGGCCCTACAATGAGCAGTTCTTC.

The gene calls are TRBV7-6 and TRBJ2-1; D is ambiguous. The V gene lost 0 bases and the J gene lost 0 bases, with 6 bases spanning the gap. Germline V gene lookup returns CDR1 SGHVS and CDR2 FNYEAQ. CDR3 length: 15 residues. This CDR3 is CASSLASSSYNEQFF. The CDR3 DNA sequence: TGTGCCAGCAGCTTAGCCAGTAGCTCCTACAATGAGCAGTTCTTC.

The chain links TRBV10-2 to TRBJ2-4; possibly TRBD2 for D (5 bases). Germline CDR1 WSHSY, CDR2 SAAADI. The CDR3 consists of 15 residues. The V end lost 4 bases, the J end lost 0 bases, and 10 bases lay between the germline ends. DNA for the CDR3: TGCGCCAGCAGTGGGATGGAGGTAGCCAAAAACATTCAGTACTTC. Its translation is CASSGMEVAKNIQYF.

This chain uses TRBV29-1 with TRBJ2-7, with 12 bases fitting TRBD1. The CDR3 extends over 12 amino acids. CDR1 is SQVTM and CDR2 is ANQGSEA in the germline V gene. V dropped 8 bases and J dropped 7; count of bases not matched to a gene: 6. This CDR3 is CSTGQGAGEQYF. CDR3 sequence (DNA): TGCAGCACGGGACAGGGGGCTGGAGAGCAGTACTTC.

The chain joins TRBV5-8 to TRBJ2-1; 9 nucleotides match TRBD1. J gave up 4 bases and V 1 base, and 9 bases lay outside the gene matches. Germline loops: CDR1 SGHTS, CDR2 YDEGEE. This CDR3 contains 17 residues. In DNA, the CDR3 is TGTGCCAGCAGCTTGAAGAAATGGGACAGGGAGTACAATGAGCAGTTCTTC. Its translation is CASSLKKWDREYNEQFF.

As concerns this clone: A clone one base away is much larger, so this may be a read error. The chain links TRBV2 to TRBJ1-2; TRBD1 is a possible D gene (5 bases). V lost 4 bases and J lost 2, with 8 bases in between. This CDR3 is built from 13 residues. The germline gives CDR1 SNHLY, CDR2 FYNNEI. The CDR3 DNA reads TGTGCCAGCAGTGGAGGGGAGAACTATGGCTACACCTTC. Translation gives CASSGGENYGYTF.

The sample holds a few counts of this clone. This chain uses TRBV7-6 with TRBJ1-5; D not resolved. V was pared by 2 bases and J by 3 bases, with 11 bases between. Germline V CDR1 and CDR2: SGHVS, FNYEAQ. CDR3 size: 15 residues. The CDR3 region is CASSLQVGTNQPQHF. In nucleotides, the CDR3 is TGTGCCAGCAGCTTACAGGTCGGCACCAATCAGCCCCAGCATTTT.

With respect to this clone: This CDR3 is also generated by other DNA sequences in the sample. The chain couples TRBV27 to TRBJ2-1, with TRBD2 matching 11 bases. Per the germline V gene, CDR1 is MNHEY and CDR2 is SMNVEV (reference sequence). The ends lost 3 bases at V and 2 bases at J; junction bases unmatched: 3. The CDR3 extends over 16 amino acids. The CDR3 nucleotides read TGTGCCAGCAGTTTCTATAGCGGGGGGGCCTACAATGAGCAGTTCTTC. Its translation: CASSFYSGGAYNEQFF.

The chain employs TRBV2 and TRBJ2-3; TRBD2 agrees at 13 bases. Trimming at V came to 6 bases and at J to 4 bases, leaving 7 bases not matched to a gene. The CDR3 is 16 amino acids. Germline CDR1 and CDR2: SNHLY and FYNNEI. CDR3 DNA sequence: TGTGCCAGCAGCCCCACTAGCGGGGGGGCCGCAGATACGCAGTATTTT. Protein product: CASSPTSGGAADTQYF.

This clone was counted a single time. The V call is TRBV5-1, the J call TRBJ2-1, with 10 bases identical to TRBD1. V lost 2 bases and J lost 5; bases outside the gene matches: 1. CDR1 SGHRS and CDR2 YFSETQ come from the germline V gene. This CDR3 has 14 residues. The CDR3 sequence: CASSLGTGDNEQFF. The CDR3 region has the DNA TGCGCCAGCAGCTTAGGGACAGGGGACAATGAGCAGTTCTTC.

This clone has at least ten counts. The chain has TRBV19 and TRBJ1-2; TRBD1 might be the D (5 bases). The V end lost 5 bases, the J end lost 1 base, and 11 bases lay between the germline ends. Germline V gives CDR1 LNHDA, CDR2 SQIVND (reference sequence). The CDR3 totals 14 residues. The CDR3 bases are TGTGCCAGTAGTCGCGACAGCCATAACTATGGCTACACCTTC. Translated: CASSRDSHNYGYTF.

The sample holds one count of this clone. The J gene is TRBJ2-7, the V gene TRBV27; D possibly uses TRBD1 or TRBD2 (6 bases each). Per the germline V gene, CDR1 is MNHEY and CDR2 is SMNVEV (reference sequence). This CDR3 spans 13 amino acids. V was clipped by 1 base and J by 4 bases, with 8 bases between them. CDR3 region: CASSLWGAYEQYF. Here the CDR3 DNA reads TGTGCCAGCAGTTTATGGGGGGCTTACGAGCAGTACTTC.

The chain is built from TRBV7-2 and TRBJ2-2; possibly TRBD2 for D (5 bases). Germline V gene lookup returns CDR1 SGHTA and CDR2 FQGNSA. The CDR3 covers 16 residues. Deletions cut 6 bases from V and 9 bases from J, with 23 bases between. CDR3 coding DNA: TGTGCCAGCAGACCAATTTCCGGACTTTGGGTCCGGGAGCTGTTTTTT. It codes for CASRPISGLWVRELFF.

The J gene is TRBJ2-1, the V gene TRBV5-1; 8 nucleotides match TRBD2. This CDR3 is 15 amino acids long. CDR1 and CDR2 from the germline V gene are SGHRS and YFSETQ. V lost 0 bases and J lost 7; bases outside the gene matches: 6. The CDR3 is CASSLVRGAPNEQFF. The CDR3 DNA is TGCGCCAGCAGCTTGGTGCGGGGGGCCCCGAATGAGCAGTTCTTC.

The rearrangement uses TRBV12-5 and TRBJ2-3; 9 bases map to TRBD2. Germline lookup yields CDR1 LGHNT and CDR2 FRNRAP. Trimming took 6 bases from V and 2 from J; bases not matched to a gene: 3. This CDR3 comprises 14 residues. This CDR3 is CASGSSGVTDTQYF. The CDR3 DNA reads TGTGCTAGTGGCTCTAGCGGGGTCACAGATACGCAGTATTTT.

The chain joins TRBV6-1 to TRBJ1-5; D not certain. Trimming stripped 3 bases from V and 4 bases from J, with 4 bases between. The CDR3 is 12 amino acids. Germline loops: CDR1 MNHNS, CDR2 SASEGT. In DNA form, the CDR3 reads TGTGCCAGCAGTGATAGAAATCAGCCCCAGCATTTT. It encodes CASSDRNQPQHF.

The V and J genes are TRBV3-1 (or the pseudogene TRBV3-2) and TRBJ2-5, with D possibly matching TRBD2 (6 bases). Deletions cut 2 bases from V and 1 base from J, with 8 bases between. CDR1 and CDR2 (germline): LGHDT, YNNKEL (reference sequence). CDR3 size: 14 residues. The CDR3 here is CASSQSLAQETQYF. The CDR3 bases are TGTGCCAGCAGCCAATCACTAGCCCAAGAGACCCAGTACTTC.

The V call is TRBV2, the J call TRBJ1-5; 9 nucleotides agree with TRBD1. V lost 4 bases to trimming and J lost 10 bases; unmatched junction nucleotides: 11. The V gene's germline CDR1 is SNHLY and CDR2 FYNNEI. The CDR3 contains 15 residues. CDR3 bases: TGTGCCAGCAGTGTCCTACAGGGGGCGGGAGGCCCCCAGCATTTT. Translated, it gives CASSVLQGAGGPQHF. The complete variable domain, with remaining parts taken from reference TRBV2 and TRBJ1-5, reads EPEVTQTPSHQVTQMGQEVILRCVPISNHLYFYWYRQILGQKVEFLVSFYNNEISEKSEIFDDQFSVERPDGSNFTLKIRSTKLEDSAMYFCASSVLQGAGGPQHFGDGTRLSIL.

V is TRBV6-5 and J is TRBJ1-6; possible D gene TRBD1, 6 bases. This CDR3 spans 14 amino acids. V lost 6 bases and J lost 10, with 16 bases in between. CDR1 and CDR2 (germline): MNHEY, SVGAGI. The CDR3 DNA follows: TGTGCCAGCAGCGAGAGGGACAACCACTCACCCCTCCACTTT. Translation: CASSERDNHSPLHF.